Detailed here is one T cell receptor beta chain. The data were taken from a study of cytotoxic CD8 clonotypes in ibrutinib-treated CLL. Cryopreserved PBMCs supplied about 2.1 micrograms of genomic DNA for TCR beta libraries. The germline V gene encodes CDR1 WNHNN and CDR2 SYGVQD (reference sequence). The germline V and J ends were trimmed by 7 bases and 0 bases, with 10 bases remaining between them. This CDR3 spans 14 amino acids. Sequenced by immunoSEQ multiplex PCR; TCRdb stores in-frame clones only, minus some. In the table there are over 100,000 clones, roughly 85% of which are singletons. This clonotype was sampled from a human donor with chronic lymphocytic leukemia. The chain recombines TRBV10-1 with TRBJ2-4, with D hard to call. This sample comprised PBMCs, obtained after 24 months of ibrutinib treatment. CDR3 bases: TGCGCCAGCACTCACAGATTAGCCAAAAACATTCAGTACTTC. The encoded protein is CASTHRLAKNIQYF.